The 6 T cell receptor beta chains below all came from one sample that was sequenced in a study of graft-versus-host responses after intestinal transplantation. Using immunoSEQ multiplex PCR, the repertoire was profiled, and TCRdb retains in-frame clones only, with some absent. The sample holds approximately 80,000 clones, roughly 91% seen once. These TCRs are of unknown antigen specificity. The source was unstimulated CD4+ T cells sorted from spleen or lymph node cells, collected before intestinal transplant. The receptors originated from a human donor who received an intestinal transplant.

V is TRBV23-1 and J is TRBJ1-3; D might be TRBD1 (6 bases). Being an ORF, TRBV23-1 has a function that is uncertain. V lost 2 bases and J lost 2, with 10 bases in between. The CDR3 length is 15 residues. CDR3 DNA: TGCGCCAGCAGTCAAACAGGGCCTCCTGGAAACACCATATATTTT. This translates into CASSQTGPPGNTIYF.

This chain links TRBV6-5 with TRBJ1-5; 9 bases are shared with TRBD1. Germline V lookup: CDR1 MNHEY, CDR2 SVGAGI. V shed 5 bases, J shed 4 bases, and the junction held 6 bases outside the gene matches. This CDR3 contains 15 residues. In DNA, the CDR3 is TGTGCCAGCAGTCGTCGACAGGGGGGGAATCAGCCCCAGCATTTT. This translates into CASSRRQGGNQPQHF.

The J gene is TRBJ1-1, the V gene TRBV5-6; no clear D gene. The V gene's germline CDR1 is SGHDT and CDR2 YYEEEE. V was cut by 2 bases and J by 5 bases, with 7 bases left in between. The CDR3 covers 12 residues. CDR3 sequence reads: CASSLSRTEAFF. The CDR3 DNA follows: TGTGCCAGCAGCTTATCGAGGACTGAAGCTTTCTTT.

This clone appeared a few times. The genes are TRBV9 and TRBJ2-2, with 10 bases lining up with TRBD2. Germline V gene lookup returns CDR1 SGDLS and CDR2 YYNGEE. CDR3 size: 16 residues. V lost 2 bases, J lost 7 bases, and 8 bases stayed unmatched. The CDR3 DNA sequence: TGTGCCAGCAGCGTCCCCGGGACTAGCGCAATCGGGGAGCTGTTTTTT. It encodes CASSVPGTSAIGELFF.

V gene TRBV4-1 combines with J gene TRBJ1-2; the D gene is possibly TRBD1 (5 bases). Germline V gene sequence: CDR1 MGHRA, CDR2 YSYEKL. Trimming stripped 4 bases from V and 4 bases from J, with 16 bases between. CDR3 length: 15 amino acids. CDR3 residues: CASSPPGRGSYGYTF. The CDR3 DNA reads TGCGCCAGCAGCCCCCCGGGACGGGGGTCCTATGGCTACACCTTC.

This clone was observed a single time. This chain links TRBV28 with TRBJ1-4; 9 positions match TRBD1. There are 14 residues in the CDR3. J was trimmed by 10 bases and V by 6 bases; bases with no gene match: 9. Germline V lookup: CDR1 MDHEN, CDR2 SYDVKM. CDR3 sequence (DNA): TGTGCCAGCAGCCGGGACAGGGAATTGTCAAAACTGTTTTTT. This sequence encodes CASSRDRELSKLFF.